This TCR beta chain emerged from a study of blood T cell repertoires in COVID-19. Germline CDR1 and CDR2: LGHDT and YNNKEL (reference sequence). The V end was cut by 4 bases, the J end by 7 bases, with 14 bases between. CDR3 length: 15 amino acids. Profiling relied on immunoSEQ multiplex PCR, and the TCRdb table lists in-frame clones only, not all of them. In the table there are tens of thousands of clones, more than 70% of which are singletons. This receptor was taken from a young man with COVID-19, enrolled during active disease. The source material was peripheral blood. The chain links TRBV3-1 (or the pseudogene TRBV3-2) to TRBJ1-6; tentatively, D is TRBD1 (5 bases). This chain's CDR3 is CASSPIAGLNSPLHF. CDR3 DNA sequence: TGTGCCAGCAGCCCTATTGCGGGGCTCAATTCACCCCTCCACTTT.